This passage covers 27 T cell receptor beta chains from one sample sequenced in a study of graft-versus-host responses after intestinal transplantation. TCRdb's table, derived via immunoSEQ multiplex PCR, lists solely in-frame clones and lacks some. The sample includes around 6,400 clones, 20% to 30% of them seen just once. The sequences come from alloreactive CD4+ T cells from a mixed lymphocyte reaction culture, collected before intestinal transplant. Subset reported: CFSE-low proliferating T cells sorted from roughly six-day pre-transplant mixed lymphocyte reaction (GvH or HvG direction). Receptors originate from a human patient who received an intestinal transplant.

There are a few counts of this clone. The gene calls are TRBV6-5 and TRBJ2-5; 13 bases line up with TRBD2. The CDR3 is made up of 13 amino acids. Germline CDR1 MNHEY, CDR2 SVGAGI. V lost 5 bases to trimming and J lost 9 bases; unmatched junction nucleotides: 3. The CDR3 loop reads CASSQLAGGAQYF. CDR3 coding DNA: TGTGCCAGCAGTCAACTAGCGGGAGGGGCCCAGTACTTC.

This chain connects TRBV28 to TRBJ2-1, with D possibly being TRBD1 (6 bases). Germline values: CDR1 MDHEN, CDR2 SYDVKM. Trimming removed 2 bases from V and 12 bases from J, with 14 bases in between. The CDR3 spans 13 residues. The CDR3: CASSLATGQGQFF. CDR3 in DNA: TGTGCCAGCAGTTTAGCCACAGGGCAGGGGCAGTTCTTC.

This clone was detected a few times. The chain carries TRBV7-4 and TRBJ1-4, with 7 bases fitting TRBD1. This CDR3 is built from 14 residues. Losses at the gene ends were 5 bases for V and 10 bases for J; bases not matched to a gene: 10. Germline CDR1 and CDR2: SGHVT and SQSDAQ. The CDR3 DNA is TGTGCCAGCAGCGCGGGACAGCCGGCAGCAAAACTGTTTTTT. It translates to CASSAGQPAAKLFF.

The DNA for the CDR3 is TGTGCCAGCAGCTTAGAGCCAGGGGATGAAGCTTTCTTT. Translation: CASSLEPGDEAFF. The V and J genes are TRBV7-2 and TRBJ1-1; D may be TRBD1 (6 bases). The CDR3 consists of 13 residues. Germline assignment: CDR1 SGHTA and CDR2 FQGNSA. V shed 1 base and J shed 7 bases, with 10 bases lying between them.

Only one count was recorded for this clone. The rearrangement links TRBV28 to TRBJ1-2; 10 bases match TRBD1. CDR3 length: 16 amino acids. The junction had 14 bases not matched to a gene; V was cut back by 5 bases and J by 8 bases. The V gene's germline CDR1 is MDHEN and CDR2 SYDVKM. In DNA, the CDR3 is TGTGCCAGCAGTACCGAGGGACAGGGGAATCTGGGCGGCTACACCTTC. The encoded protein is CASSTEGQGNLGGYTF.

This chain links TRBV5-4 with TRBJ2-1; 7 nucleotides align to TRBD1. Germline V gene data show CDR1 as SGHNT and CDR2 as YYREEE (reference sequence). Unmatched junction bases numbered 7, after V lost 4 bases and J lost 3 bases. CDR3 size: 15 residues. In DNA form, the CDR3 reads TGTGCCAGCAGCGAGCCCAGGGGGTACTACAATGAGCAGTTCTTC. Its translation is CASSEPRGYYNEQFF.

This clone came up once. This rearrangement joins TRBV5-8 to TRBJ1-2, with no clear D. The CDR3 has 15 residues. V was trimmed by 0 bases and J by 0 bases, leaving 9 bases between them. Germline V lookup: CDR1 SGHTS, CDR2 YDEGEE. CDR3 nucleotides: TGTGCCAGCAGCTTGGTGCCAGGATCTAACTATGGCTACACCTTC. Amino acid sequence: CASSLVPGSNYGYTF.

The V call is TRBV6-9, the J call TRBJ2-1; TRBD2 matches 7 bases. CDR3 length: 16 amino acids. CDR1 is MNHGY, CDR2 SVAAGI, per germline. V was pared by 6 bases and J by 7 bases, with 15 bases of the junction left unmatched. The CDR3 sequence: CASRSAGGSLGNEQFF. DNA for the CDR3: TGTGCCAGCAGGTCAGCTGGCGGGAGTCTTGGTAATGAGCAGTTCTTC.

This chain joins TRBV6-6 and TRBJ2-1; TRBD2 agrees at 8 bases. The ends lost 6 bases at V and 4 bases at J; junction bases unmatched: 8. The CDR3 is made up of 15 amino acids. Per germline, CDR1 MNHNY and CDR2 SVGAGI (reference sequence). CDR3 DNA sequence: TGTGCCAGCAGCGAAGGATCTAGCGGGTACAATGAGCAGTTCTTC. Its protein product is CASSEGSSGYNEQFF.

This clone was found once. V and J are TRBV7-3 and TRBJ2-1; 7 bases are a match to TRBD2. Germline values: CDR1 SGHTA, CDR2 FQGTGA. This CDR3 region has 20 residues. The junction had 24 bases not matched to a gene; V was cut back by 8 bases and J by 2 bases. CDR3 sequence: CASPGMTASDGAGTYNEQFF. CDR3 coding DNA: TGTGCCAGCCCAGGGATGACAGCGAGTGATGGAGCGGGAACCTACAATGAGCAGTTCTTC.

The chain has TRBV5-1 and TRBJ2-2, with 13 bases that match TRBD2. From germline, CDR1 is SGHRS and CDR2 YFSETQ. Trimming at V came to 6 bases and at J to 6 bases, leaving 8 bases not matched to a gene. The CDR3 spans 16 residues. CDR3 bases: TGCGCCAGCACTACTAGCGGGAGGGCCCTCGCCGGGGAGCTGTTTTTT. It encodes CASTTSGRALAGELFF.

This clone came up once. The rearrangement joins TRBV6-6 to TRBJ1-2, with 7 bases matching TRBD1. From germline, CDR1 is MNHNY and CDR2 SVGAGI (reference sequence). J gave up 1 base and V 9 bases, and 11 bases lay outside the gene matches. CDR3 length: 15 residues. Written as DNA, the CDR3 is TGTGCCAGTACCCCCCTGGGACAGTTTAACTATGGCTACACCTTC. Residues: CASTPLGQFNYGYTF.

The CDR3 DNA is TGTGCCACCCTGGGACACCCTACCTACGAGCAGTACTTC. Its protein product is CATLGHPTYEQYF. The J gene is TRBJ2-7, the V gene TRBV6-1, with a weak D call TRBD1 (6 bases). V lost 10 bases and J lost 2, with 15 bases in between. CDR3 length equals 13 residues. The germline CDR1 and CDR2 sequences are MNHNS and SASEGT.

The V and J genes are TRBV9 and TRBJ2-1; 14 bases agree with TRBD2. Unmatched junction bases numbered 0, after V lost 0 bases and J lost 7 bases. The CDR3 extends over 15 amino acids. Per germline, CDR1 SGDLS and CDR2 YYNGEE. The CDR3 reads CASSVGTSGRNEQFF. DNA for the CDR3: TGTGCCAGCAGCGTAGGGACTAGCGGGAGGAATGAGCAGTTCTTC.

Judged by abundance, this clone is medium-sized. The chain recombines TRBV10-1 with TRBJ2-1, with TRBD2 matching over 8 bases. Germline assignment: CDR1 WNHNN and CDR2 SYGVQD (reference sequence). The CDR3 sequence is 14 residues long. J lost 2 bases, V lost 5 bases, and 2 bases had no gene match. For the CDR3, the DNA is TGCGCCAGCAGTAGGACTAGCCCCTACAATGAGCAGTTCTTC. It codes for CASSRTSPYNEQFF.

The chain uses TRBV18 and TRBJ2-7; D possibly uses TRBD1 or TRBD2 (7 bases each). The CDR3 spans 16 residues. Germline V gene lookup returns CDR1 KGHSH and CDR2 LQKENI. V dropped 3 bases and J dropped 4 bases, with 19 bases sitting between them. In nucleotides, the CDR3 is TGTGCCAGCTCACCTCAACCAGGGGGGGTGTTATACGAGCAGTACTTC. Its translation: CASSPQPGGVLYEQYF. Full variable domain (rest looked up from reference TRBV18 and TRBJ2-7): NAGVMQNPRHLVRRRGQEARLRCSPMKGHSHVYWYRQLPEEGLKFMVYLQKENIIDESGMPKERFSAEFPKEGPSILRIQQVVRGDSAAYFCASSPQPGGVLYEQYFGPGTRLTVT.

By frequency in the sample, this clone is medium-sized (0.01 to 0.1%). Other DNA variants within this sample encode the same CDR3. V gene TRBV19 combines with J gene TRBJ2-6, with D unresolved. The CDR3 totals 14 residues. CDR1 is LNHDA, CDR2 SQIVND, per germline (reference sequence). Trimming took off 3 bases at V and 2 bases at J, with 5 bases between the two ends. CDR3 sequence reads: CASSILAGANVLTF. DNA of the CDR3: TGTGCCAGTAGTATTCTGGCTGGGGCCAACGTCCTGACTTTC.

This clone was seen a few times. The J gene is TRBJ2-7, the V gene TRBV7-2; the match to TRBD2 covers 7 bases. The V gene end was trimmed by 3 bases and the J gene end by 6 bases; junction bases not matched to a gene: 14. Per the germline V gene, CDR1 is SGHTA and CDR2 is FQGNSA. The CDR3 covers 16 residues. This chain's CDR3 is CASSFLGREVKGEQYF. Written as DNA, the CDR3 is TGTGCCAGCAGCTTCCTAGGGAGGGAAGTGAAGGGCGAGCAGTACTTC.

This clone was detected once. This rearrangement joins TRBV6-9 to TRBJ1-2; D gene ambiguous. Trimming removed 3 bases at V and 5 bases at J, with 16 bases between. This CDR3 comprises 15 residues. In germline, CDR1 is MNHGY, CDR2 SVAAGI. The CDR3 loop is CASSYSLAGSYGYTF. The DNA for the CDR3 is TGTGCCAGCAGTTACTCGTTGGCAGGTTCTTATGGCTACACCTTC.

This clone was picked up a small number of times. The V gene is TRBV7-9, the J gene TRBJ2-5; D is unclear. This CDR3 region has 13 residues. From germline, CDR1 is SEHNR and CDR2 FQNEAQ (reference sequence). V lost 1 base and J 4 bases, leaving 7 bases between the germline ends. The CDR3 DNA reads TGTGCCAGCAGCTTAGACCCTGGAGAGACCCAGTACTTC. The encoded protein is CASSLDPGETQYF.

This clone was picked up a small number of times. The chain carries TRBV5-1 and TRBJ2-7, with 12 bases lining up with TRBD2. The CDR3 extends over 16 amino acids. Germline CDR1 is SGHRS and CDR2 is YFSETQ. With 5 bases clipped from V and 2 bases from J, the junction kept 8 bases outside the gene matches. The CDR3 spells CASRRGLAGYTYEQYF. The CDR3 DNA follows: TGCGCCAGCAGACGGGGACTAGCGGGCTATACCTACGAGCAGTACTTC.

This clone has a handful of counts. Here the CDR3 reads CASREGIGQFF. The CDR3 bases are TGTGCCAGCAGAGAGGGGATTGGGCAGTTCTTC. The rearrangement links TRBV2 to TRBJ2-1, with D possibly being TRBD1 or TRBD2 (5 bases each). The length of the CDR3 is 11 residues. Germline V gene lookup returns CDR1 SNHLY and CDR2 FYNNEI. V was cut by 6 bases and J by 12 bases, with 12 bases left in between.

This clone was counted a few times. The V and J genes are TRBV2 and TRBJ1-1, with 7 bases matching TRBD1. Per the germline V gene, CDR1 is SNHLY and CDR2 is FYNNEI. This CDR3 comprises 14 residues. The V gene end was trimmed by 6 bases and the J gene end by 3 bases; junction bases not matched to a gene: 7. CDR3 bases: TGTGCCAGCAGCCTCTCAGGGGGGGACACTGAAGCTTTCTTT. Protein sequence: CASSLSGGDTEAFF.

CDR3 sequence reads: CASRGQSYSNQPQHF. In DNA form, the CDR3 reads TGTGCCAGCAGGGGACAGTCCTATAGCAATCAGCCCCAGCATTTT. The chain couples TRBV2 to TRBJ1-5, with TRBD1 matching over 7 bases. The V and J ends lost 6 bases and 0 bases, in that order; junction bases with no gene match: 5. The CDR3 loop spans 15 amino acids. Germline assignment: CDR1 SNHLY and CDR2 FYNNEI.

The V gene is TRBV4-1, the J gene TRBJ1-1; D remains ambiguous. V lost 1 base to trimming and J lost 1 base, with 10 bases between them. This CDR3 contains 15 residues. CDR1 MGHRA and CDR2 YSYEKL come from the germline V gene. The CDR3 DNA reads as TGCGCCAGCAGCCAAGGACACTCAAAGAACACTGAAGCTTTCTTT. Translating it yields CASSQGHSKNTEAFF.

The gene calls are TRBV6-1 and TRBJ2-7, with 9 positions matching TRBD2. From germline, CDR1 is MNHNS and CDR2 SASEGT. This CDR3 comprises 15 residues. The junction had 11 bases not matched to a gene; V was cut back by 6 bases and J by 5 bases. The CDR3 sequence: CASRASAGGKNEQYF. As DNA, the CDR3 is TGTGCCAGCAGGGCCTCCGCGGGAGGGAAAAACGAGCAGTACTTC.

The genes are TRBV6-9 and TRBJ1-1; TRBD1 agrees at 7 bases. Germline CDR1 reads MNHGY; CDR2 reads SVAAGI. The V segment lost 8 bases and the J segment 4 bases; nucleotides outside the gene matches: 10. CDR3 length: 14 amino acids. CDR3 region: CASLVTRGPTEAFF. Written as DNA, the CDR3 is TGTGCCAGCTTAGTTACTAGGGGGCCCACTGAAGCTTTCTTT.